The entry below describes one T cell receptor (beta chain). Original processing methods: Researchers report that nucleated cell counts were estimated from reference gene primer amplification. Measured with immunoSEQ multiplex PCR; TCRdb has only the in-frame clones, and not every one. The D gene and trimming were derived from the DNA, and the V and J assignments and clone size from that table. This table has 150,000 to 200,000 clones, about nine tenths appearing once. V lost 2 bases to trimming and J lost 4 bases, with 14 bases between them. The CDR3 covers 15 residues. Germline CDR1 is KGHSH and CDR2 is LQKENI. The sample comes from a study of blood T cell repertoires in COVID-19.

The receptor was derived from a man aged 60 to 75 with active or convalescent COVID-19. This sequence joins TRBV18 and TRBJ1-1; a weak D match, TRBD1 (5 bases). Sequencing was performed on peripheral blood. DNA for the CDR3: TGTGCCAGCTCACCATTGTTAGGGGTGGGCACTGAAGCTTTCTTT. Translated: CASSPLLGVGTEAFF.